The source of this T cell receptor (beta chain) is a study of T cell responses to AZD1222 COVID-19 vaccine. Study outcomes and limitations: Clonal diversity was possibly underestimated, and white British individuals and females predominated among donors. The reported proportion of spike-specific TCRs targeting unmutated variant regions was nearly half. Recipients of two AZD1222 doses showed rising Spike-specific TCR breadth and depth.

This table comes from immunoSEQ multiplex PCR, and its TCRdb copy is limited to in-frame clones, with some not included. Of some 70,000 clones in the sample, 82% were seen once. The germline V and J ends were trimmed by 3 bases and 0 bases, with 11 bases remaining between them. The germline V gene encodes CDR1 LNHDA and CDR2 SQIVND (reference sequence). This CDR3 region has 15 residues. Turning to this clone: What it binds is unknown.

This receptor was taken from an adult in good health. The chain links TRBV19 to TRBJ1-2; D gene ambiguous. The sequenced sample was peripheral blood, obtained on day 0 of AZD1222 vaccination. The CDR3 sequence is CASSIGRTTNYGYTF. CDR3 in DNA: TGTGCCAGTAGTATCGGACGGACTACTAACTATGGCTACACCTTC.